This T cell receptor (beta chain) was captured in a study of beta chain features in type 1 diabetes. One heparinised draw, averaging around 120 mL, was taken per donor. The CDR3 sequence is 15 residues long. Germline assignment: CDR1 SGHNT and CDR2 YYREEE (reference sequence). The J segment lost 4 bases and the V segment lost 4 bases, leaving 5 bases of the junction unmatched. Remarks on this clone: Its antigen is unknown.

Regarding the study as a whole: In all four CD4+ subsets, TCRB CDR3 length was significantly, moderately reduced in type 1 diabetes.

Sequenced material consisted of expressed TCRB transcripts (all of the isolated RNA was reverse transcribed). The repertoire was sequenced with immunoSEQ multiplex PCR; TCRdb's copy has only in-frame clones and lacks some. The profile shows 550,000 to 850,000 clones, 13% of them singletons. Sequencing was carried out using naive CD4+ T cells from blood. This receptor was identified in a man aged 18 to 30 with type 1 diabetes. The chain combines TRBV5-4 with TRBJ2-1; 10 bases are shared with TRBD2. In nucleotides, the CDR3 is TGTGCCAGCAGCGATAGCGGGGGGCTATACAATGAGCAGTTCTTC. It translates to CASSDSGGLYNEQFF.